A single sample gave rise to the 4 T cell receptor beta chains below, sequenced in a study of cytomegalovirus exposure and HLA in healthy donors. Both 60 Vbeta primers and 13 Jbeta primers went into the PCR. Profiled with immunoSEQ multiplex PCR; TCRdb holds only in-frame clones, not every one. The repertoire holds around 150,000 clones, with around 80% as singletons. The source material was PBMCs. The receptors come from a girl aged 5-17 years in good health and CMV-seropositive.

The count of this clone is one. This chain connects TRBV11-3 to TRBJ2-5; TRBD2 matches at 7 bases. V was clipped by 5 bases and J by 2 bases; unmatched bases: 2. Germline values: CDR1 SGHNT, CDR2 YENEEA. The length of the CDR3 is 13 residues. The CDR3 coding sequence is TGTGCCAGCAGCCCCGGGGGGCAAGAGACCCAGTACTTC. Translated: CASSPGGQETQYF.

This clone is a singleton in its sample. The chain has TRBV28 and TRBJ2-1, with 7 bases aligning to TRBD2. Germline CDR1 is MDHEN and CDR2 is SYDVKM. The trim removed 5 bases at V and 0 bases at J, leaving 7 bases unmatched. CDR3 length equals 16 residues. The CDR3 loop reads CASSPAGEGSYNEQFF. In DNA form, the CDR3 reads TGTGCCAGCAGTCCGGCGGGGGAGGGCTCCTACAATGAGCAGTTCTTC.

Comment on this clone: At one of its ends the junction is not consistent with the germline gene, which may arise from a read error. The chain has TRBV7-7 and TRBJ2-5; 11 bases agree with TRBD1. Germline CDR1 reads SSHAT; CDR2 reads FNYEAQ (reference sequence). CDR3 length equals 13 residues. The CDR3 nucleotides are TGTGCTAGCAGCACCGGACAGGGGGCGACCCAGTACTTC. Translating it yields CASSTGQGATQYF.

This chain uses TRBV4-2 with TRBJ2-7; 8 nucleotides match TRBD2. Germline V lookup: CDR1 LGHNA, CDR2 YNFKEQ. The V and J ends lost 1 base and 6 bases, in that order; junction bases with no gene match: 5. This CDR3 has 14 residues. In DNA form, the CDR3 reads TGTGCCAGCAGCCAAGGTCGGACTAGCCTCGAGCAGTACTTC. It is translated as CASSQGRTSLEQYF.